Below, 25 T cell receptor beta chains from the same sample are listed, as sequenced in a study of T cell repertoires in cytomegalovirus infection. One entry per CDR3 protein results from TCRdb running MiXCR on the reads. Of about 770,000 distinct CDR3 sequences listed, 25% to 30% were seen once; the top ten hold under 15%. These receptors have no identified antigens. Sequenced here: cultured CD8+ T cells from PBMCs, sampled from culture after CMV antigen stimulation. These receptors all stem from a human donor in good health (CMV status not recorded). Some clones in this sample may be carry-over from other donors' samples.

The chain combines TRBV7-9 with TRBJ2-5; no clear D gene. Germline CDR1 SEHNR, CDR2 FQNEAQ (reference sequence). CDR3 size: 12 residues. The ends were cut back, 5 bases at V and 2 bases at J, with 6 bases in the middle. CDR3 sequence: CASSMIQETQYF. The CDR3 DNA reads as TGTGCCAGCAGCATGATACAAGAGACCCAGTACTTC.

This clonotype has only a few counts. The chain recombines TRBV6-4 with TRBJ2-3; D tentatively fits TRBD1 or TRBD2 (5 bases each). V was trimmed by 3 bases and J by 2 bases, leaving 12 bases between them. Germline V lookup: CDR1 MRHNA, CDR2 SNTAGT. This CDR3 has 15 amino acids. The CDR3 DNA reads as TGTGCCAGCAGTGAAGGGGTAGCGACCACAGATACGCAGTATTTT. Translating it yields CASSEGVATTDTQYF.

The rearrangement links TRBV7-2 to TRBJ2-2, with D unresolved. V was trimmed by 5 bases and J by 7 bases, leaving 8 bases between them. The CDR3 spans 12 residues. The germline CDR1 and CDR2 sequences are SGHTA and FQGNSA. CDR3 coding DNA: TGTGCCAGCAGCCAAAGGATCGGGGAGCTGTTTTTT. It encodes CASSQRIGELFF.

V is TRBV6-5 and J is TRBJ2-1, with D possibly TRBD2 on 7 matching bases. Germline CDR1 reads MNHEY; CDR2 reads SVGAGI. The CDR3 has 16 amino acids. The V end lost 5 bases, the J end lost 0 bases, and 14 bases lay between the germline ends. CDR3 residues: CASSLLGGHSYNEQFF. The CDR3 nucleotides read TGTGCCAGCAGTCTTCTCGGGGGGCACTCCTACAATGAGCAGTTCTTC.

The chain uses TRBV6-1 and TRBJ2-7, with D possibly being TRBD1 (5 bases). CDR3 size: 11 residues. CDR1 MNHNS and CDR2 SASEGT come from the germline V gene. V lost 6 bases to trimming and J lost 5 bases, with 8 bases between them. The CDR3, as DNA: TGTGCCAGCAGGGTGGGGCACGAGCAGTACGTC. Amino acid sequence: CASRVGHEQYV.

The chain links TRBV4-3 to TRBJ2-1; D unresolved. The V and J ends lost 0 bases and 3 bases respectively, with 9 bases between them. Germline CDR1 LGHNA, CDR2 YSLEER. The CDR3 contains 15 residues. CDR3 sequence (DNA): TGCGCCAGCAGCCAAGAGATGGTCAGCTACAATGAGCAGTTCTTC. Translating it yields CASSQEMVSYNEQFF.

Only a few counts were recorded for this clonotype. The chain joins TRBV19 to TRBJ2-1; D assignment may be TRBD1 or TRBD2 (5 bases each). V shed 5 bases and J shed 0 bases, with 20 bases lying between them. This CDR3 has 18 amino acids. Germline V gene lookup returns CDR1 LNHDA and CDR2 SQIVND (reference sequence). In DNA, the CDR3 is TGTGCCAGTAGTCCTATCGGGGCCAGGGAGAGCTCCTACAATGAGCAGTTCTTC. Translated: CASSPIGARESSYNEQFF.

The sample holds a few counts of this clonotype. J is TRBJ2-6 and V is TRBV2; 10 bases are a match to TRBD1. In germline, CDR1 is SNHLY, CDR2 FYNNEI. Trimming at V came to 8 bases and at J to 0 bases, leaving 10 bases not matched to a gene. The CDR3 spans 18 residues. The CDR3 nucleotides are TGTGCCAGCGGATATGGGGACAGGGGTTACTCTGGGGCCAACGTCCTGACTTTC. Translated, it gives CASGYGDRGYSGANVLTF.

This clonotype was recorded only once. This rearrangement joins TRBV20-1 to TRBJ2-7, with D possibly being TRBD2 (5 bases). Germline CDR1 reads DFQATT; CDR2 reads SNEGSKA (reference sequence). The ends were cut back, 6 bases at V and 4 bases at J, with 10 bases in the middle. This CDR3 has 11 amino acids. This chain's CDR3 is CSALAAYEQYV. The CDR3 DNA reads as TGCAGTGCCCTAGCAGCTTACGAGCAGTACGTC.

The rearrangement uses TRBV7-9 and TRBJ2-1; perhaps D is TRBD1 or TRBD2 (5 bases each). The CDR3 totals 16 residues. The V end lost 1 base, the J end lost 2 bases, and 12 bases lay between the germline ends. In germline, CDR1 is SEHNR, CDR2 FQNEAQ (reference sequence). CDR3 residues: CASSLVGQGPYNEQFF. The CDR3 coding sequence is TGTGCCAGCAGCTTAGTGGGTCAGGGACCCTACAATGAGCAGTTCTTC.

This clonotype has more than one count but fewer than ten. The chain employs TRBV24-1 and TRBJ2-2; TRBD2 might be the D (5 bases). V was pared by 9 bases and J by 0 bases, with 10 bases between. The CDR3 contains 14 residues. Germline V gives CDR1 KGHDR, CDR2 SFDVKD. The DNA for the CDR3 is TGTGCCACCGAGCGGAGTGCGAACACCGGGGAGCTGTTTTTT. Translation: CATERSANTGELFF.

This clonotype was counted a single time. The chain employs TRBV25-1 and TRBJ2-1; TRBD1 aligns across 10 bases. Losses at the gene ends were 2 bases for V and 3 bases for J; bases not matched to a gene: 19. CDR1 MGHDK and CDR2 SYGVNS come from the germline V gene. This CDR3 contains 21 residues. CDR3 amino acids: CASSEPVSGTGDRRGYNEQFF. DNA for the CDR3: TGTGCCAGCAGTGAACCCGTCAGTGGGACAGGGGATAGGAGGGGCTACAATGAGCAGTTCTTC.

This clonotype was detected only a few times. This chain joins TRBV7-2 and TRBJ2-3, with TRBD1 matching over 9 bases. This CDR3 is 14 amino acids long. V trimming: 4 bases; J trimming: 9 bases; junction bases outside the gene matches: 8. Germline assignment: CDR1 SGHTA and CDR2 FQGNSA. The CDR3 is CASSSLKGQGTQYF. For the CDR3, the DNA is TGTGCCAGCAGCTCGTTGAAGGGACAGGGAACGCAGTATTTT.

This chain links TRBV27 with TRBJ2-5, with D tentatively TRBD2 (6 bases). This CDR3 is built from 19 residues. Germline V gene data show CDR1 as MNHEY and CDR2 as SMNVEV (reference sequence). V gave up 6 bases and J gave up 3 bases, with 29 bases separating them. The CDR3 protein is CASSTIPIAKGRKEETQYF. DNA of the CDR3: TGTGCCAGCAGCACGATCCCTATCGCGAAAGGGAGGAAAGAAGAGACCCAGTACTTC.

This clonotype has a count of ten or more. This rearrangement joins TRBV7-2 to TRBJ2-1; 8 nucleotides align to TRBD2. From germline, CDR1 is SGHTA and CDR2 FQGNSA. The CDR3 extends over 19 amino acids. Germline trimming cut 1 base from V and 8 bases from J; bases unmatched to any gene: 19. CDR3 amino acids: CASSLDYGERGLLEDEQFF. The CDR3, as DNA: TGTGCCAGCAGCTTAGATTATGGGGAGCGGGGGTTACTAGAGGATGAGCAGTTCTTC.

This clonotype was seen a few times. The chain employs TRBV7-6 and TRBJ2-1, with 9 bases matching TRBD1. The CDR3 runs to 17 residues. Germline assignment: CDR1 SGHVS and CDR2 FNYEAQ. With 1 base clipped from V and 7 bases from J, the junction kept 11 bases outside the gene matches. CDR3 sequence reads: CASSLVLGTGIRNEQFF. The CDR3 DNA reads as TGTGCCAGCAGCTTAGTTTTAGGGACAGGGATTAGGAATGAGCAGTTCTTC. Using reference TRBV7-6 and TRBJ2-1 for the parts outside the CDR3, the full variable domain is GAGVSQSPRYKVTKRGQDVALRCDPISGHVSLYWYRQALGQGPEFLTYFNYEAQQDKSGLPNDRFSAERPEGSISTLTIQRTEQRDSAMYRCASSLVLGTGIRNEQFFGPGTRLTVL.

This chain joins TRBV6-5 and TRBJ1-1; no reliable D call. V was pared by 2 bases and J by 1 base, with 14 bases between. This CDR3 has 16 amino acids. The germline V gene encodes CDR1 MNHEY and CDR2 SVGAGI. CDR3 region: CASSYEANVGNTEAFF. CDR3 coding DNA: TGTGCCAGCAGTTACGAGGCAAACGTCGGGAACACTGAAGCTTTCTTT.

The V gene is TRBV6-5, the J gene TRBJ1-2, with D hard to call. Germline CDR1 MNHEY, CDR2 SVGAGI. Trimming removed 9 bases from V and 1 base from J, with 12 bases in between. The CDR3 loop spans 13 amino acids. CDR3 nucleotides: TGTGCCAGTCAACTCACGGTTAACTATGGCTACACCTTC. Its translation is CASQLTVNYGYTF.

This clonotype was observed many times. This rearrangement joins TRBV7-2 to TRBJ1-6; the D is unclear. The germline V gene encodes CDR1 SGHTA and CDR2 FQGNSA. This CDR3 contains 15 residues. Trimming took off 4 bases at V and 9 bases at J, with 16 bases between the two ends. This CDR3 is CASSSNRLRGSPLHF. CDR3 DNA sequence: TGTGCCAGCAGCTCAAATCGTCTACGGGGTTCACCCCTCCACTTT.

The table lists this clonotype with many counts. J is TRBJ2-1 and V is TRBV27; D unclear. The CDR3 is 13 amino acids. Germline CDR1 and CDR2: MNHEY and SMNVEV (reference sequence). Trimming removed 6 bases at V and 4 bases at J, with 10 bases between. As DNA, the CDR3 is TGTGCCAGCAGCTTAAGTCTTTACAATGAGCAGTTCTTC. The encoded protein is CASSLSLYNEQFF.

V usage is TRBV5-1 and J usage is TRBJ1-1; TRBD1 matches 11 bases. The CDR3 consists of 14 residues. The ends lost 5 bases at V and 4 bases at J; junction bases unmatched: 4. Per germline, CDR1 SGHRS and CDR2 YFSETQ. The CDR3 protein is CASRRDRGGTEAFF. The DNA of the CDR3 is TGCGCCAGCAGACGGGACAGGGGGGGCACTGAAGCTTTCTTT.

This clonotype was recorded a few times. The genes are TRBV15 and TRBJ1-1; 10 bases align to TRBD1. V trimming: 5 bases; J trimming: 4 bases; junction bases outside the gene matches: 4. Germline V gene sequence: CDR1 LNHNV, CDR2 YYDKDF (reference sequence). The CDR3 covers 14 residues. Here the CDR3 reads CATSERTGGTEAFF. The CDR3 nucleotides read TGTGCCACCAGCGAAAGGACAGGGGGCACTGAAGCTTTCTTT.

CDR3 sequence (DNA): TGTGCCAGCAGTTCCGGCGGGGGGATACAAGAGACCCAGTACTTC. This encodes CASSSGGGIQETQYF. This chain connects TRBV12-3 or TRBV12-4 to TRBJ2-5; TRBD2 matches at 8 bases. The V gene end was trimmed by 4 bases and the J gene end by 2 bases; junction bases not matched to a gene: 6. This CDR3 is built from 15 residues.

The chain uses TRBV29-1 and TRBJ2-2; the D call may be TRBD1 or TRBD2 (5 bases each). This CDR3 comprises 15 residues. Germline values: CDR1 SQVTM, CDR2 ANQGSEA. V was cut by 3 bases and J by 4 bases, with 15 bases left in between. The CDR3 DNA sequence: TGCAGCGTTGAGATCCTCGACAGCGGCACCGGGGAGCTGTTTTTT. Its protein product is CSVEILDSGTGELFF.

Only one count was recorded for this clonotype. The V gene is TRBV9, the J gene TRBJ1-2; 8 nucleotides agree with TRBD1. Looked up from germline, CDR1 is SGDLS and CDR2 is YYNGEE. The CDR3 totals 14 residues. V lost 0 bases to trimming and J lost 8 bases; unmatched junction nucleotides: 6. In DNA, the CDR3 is TGTGCCAGCAGCGTAGCGGTGACAGGGGACGGCTACACCTTC. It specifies CASSVAVTGDGYTF.